This T cell receptor beta chain was recorded in a study of shared clonotypes between healthy human individuals. Germline loops: CDR1 MNHEY, CDR2 SVGAGI. The ends were cut back, 6 bases at V and 0 bases at J, with 6 bases in the middle. This CDR3 is 14 amino acids long. Sequenced by immunoSEQ multiplex PCR; TCRdb stores in-frame clones only, minus some. The sample shows approximately 1.5 million clones, about 98% of them seen only once. The sequence derives from a man in his thirties or forties in good health. Sequenced input: naive CD4+ T cells sorted from blood. As to subset: CD45RA+ positively selected. V is TRBV6-5 and J is TRBJ2-6; no clear D gene. CDR3 amino acids: CASRYSSGANVLTF. The CDR3 nucleotides are TGTGCCAGCAGGTATAGCTCTGGGGCCAACGTCCTGACTTTC.